The 21 T cell receptor beta chains given below trace back to one sample, sequenced in a study of blood T cell repertoires in COVID-19. Assay: immunoSEQ multiplex PCR; the TCRdb copy retains only in-frame clones and omits some. This sample has approximately 270,000 clones, with 70% to 90% found just once. Sequenced sample: peripheral blood. The receptors stem from a woman aged 70 to 79 with acute or convalescent COVID-19.

J is TRBJ2-5 and V is TRBV5-5, with TRBD1 as a possible D gene (5 bases). The CDR3 extends over 16 amino acids. Germline assignment: CDR1 SGHKS and CDR2 YYEKEE (reference sequence). Trimming took off 5 bases at V and 5 bases at J, with 22 bases between the two ends. The CDR3 spells CASRTDPTLRPETQYF. As DNA, the CDR3 is TGTGCCAGCAGGACAGACCCCACCCTCAGACCGGAGACCCAGTACTTC.

This chain links TRBV12-3 or TRBV12-4 with TRBJ1-2; TRBD1 is a possible D gene (5 bases). The CDR3 runs 13 residues. Between the trimmed V and J ends, which lost 6 bases and 6 bases, there was a span of 14 bases. In DNA form, the CDR3 reads TGTGCCAGCAGGGCTTTAACGGGGGATGGCTACACCTTC. It codes for CASRALTGDGYTF.

The V call is TRBV6-5, the J call TRBJ1-6; TRBD1 matches at 8 bases. After removal of 6 bases from V and 9 bases from J, the junction contained 4 bases not matched to a gene. This CDR3 region has 13 residues. Germline V gene sequence: CDR1 MNHEY, CDR2 SVGAGI. CDR3 DNA sequence: TGTGCCAGCAGGCCCGGACAGGGTTCACCCCTCCACTTT. Translated: CASRPGQGSPLHF.

The chain combines TRBV6-2 or TRBV6-3 with TRBJ2-7, with 10 bases identical to TRBD1. The CDR3 consists of 15 residues. Germline values: CDR1 MNHEY, CDR2 SVGEGT. V was pared by 5 bases and J by 8 bases, with 12 bases of the junction left unmatched. The DNA of the CDR3 is TGTGCCAGCAGTACAACGACAGGGGGCTTGGGAAAGCAGTACTTC. Its translation: CASSTTTGGLGKQYF.

The chain is built from TRBV7-2 and TRBJ2-3, with TRBD2 identical over 12 bases. This CDR3 is 16 amino acids long. Trimming took 3 bases from V and 4 from J; bases not matched to a gene: 5. CDR1 and CDR2 from the germline V gene are SGHTA and FQGNSA. The CDR3 DNA reads as TGTGCCAGCAGCTTTCCTAGCGGGGGGGCGTCAGATACGCAGTATTTT. Translating gives CASSFPSGGASDTQYF. The variable domain in full, with the rest retrieved from reference TRBV7-2 and TRBJ2-3, is GAGVSQSPSNKVTEKGKDVELRCDPISGHTALYWYRQSLGQGLEFLIYFQGNSAPDKSGLPSDRFSAERTGGSVSTLTIQRTQQEDSAVYLCASSFPSGGASDTQYFGPGTRLTVL.

This chain uses TRBV9 with TRBJ1-6; TRBD1 aligns across 7 bases. The CDR3 spans 15 residues. V lost 5 bases to trimming and J lost 2 bases; unmatched junction nucleotides: 4. Germline CDR1 and CDR2: SGDLS and YYNGEE. The CDR3 DNA sequence: TGTGCCAGCAGTCACAGGGGTGCCTATAATTCACCCCTCCACTTT. Amino acid sequence: CASSHRGAYNSPLHF.

This chain connects TRBV29-1 to TRBJ2-1; the D is unclear. The CDR3 totals 11 residues. V was trimmed by 4 bases and J by 7 bases, leaving 8 bases between them. Germline V gene sequence: CDR1 SQVTM, CDR2 ANQGSEA. This CDR3 is CSVGLRNEQFF. Here the CDR3 DNA reads TGCAGCGTTGGCCTCAGGAATGAGCAGTTCTTC.

The chain combines TRBV7-6 with TRBJ1-4, with 8 bases aligning to TRBD1. With V trimmed by 3 bases and J by 0 bases, 0 bases remained unmatched. Germline V gene data show CDR1 as SGHVS and CDR2 as FNYEAQ. The length of the CDR3 is 15 residues. CDR3 in DNA: TGTGCCAGCAGCTTCAGGGGGCCAACTAATGAAAAACTGTTTTTT. This gives the protein CASSFRGPTNEKLFF. Complete variable domain (other parts from reference TRBV7-6 and TRBJ1-4): GAGVSQSPRYKVTKRGQDVALRCDPISGHVSLYWYRQALGQGPEFLTYFNYEAQQDKSGLPNDRFSAERPEGSISTLTIQRTEQRDSAMYRCASSFRGPTNEKLFFGSGTQLSVL.

This chain uses TRBV7-2 with TRBJ1-2; D perhaps matches TRBD1 (5 bases). V lost 5 bases and J lost 4, with 14 bases in between. The germline CDR1 and CDR2 sequences are SGHTA and FQGNSA. The CDR3 is 14 residues long. Written as DNA, the CDR3 is TGTGCCAGCAGCCGCGTCAGGGATACCTATGGCTACACCTTC. Translation: CASSRVRDTYGYTF. Filled out from reference TRBV7-2 and TRBJ1-2, the complete variable domain reads GAGVSQSPSNKVTEKGKDVELRCDPISGHTALYWYRQSLGQGLEFLIYFQGNSAPDKSGLPSDRFSAERTGGSVSTLTIQRTQQEDSAVYLCASSRVRDTYGYTFGSGTRLTVV.

This chain links TRBV30 with TRBJ1-1; D call uncertain. Trimming shortened V by 4 bases and J by 0 bases, and 6 bases separated the two germline ends. This CDR3 region has 12 residues. Per germline, CDR1 GTSNPN and CDR2 SVGIG (reference sequence). The CDR3 loop reads CAWIRLNTEAFF. In nucleotides, the CDR3 is TGTGCCTGGATTCGTCTGAACACTGAAGCTTTCTTT.

This rearrangement joins TRBV27 to TRBJ2-7; 7 nucleotides agree with TRBD2. CDR3 length: 17 residues. V lost 0 bases and J lost 6; bases outside the gene matches: 14. Germline lookup yields CDR1 MNHEY and CDR2 SMNVEV (reference sequence). The CDR3 loop reads CASSLSIRGEEKGEQYF. Here the CDR3 DNA reads TGTGCCAGCAGTTTATCGATTCGGGGGGAGGAGAAGGGCGAGCAGTACTTC.

The CDR3: CASSYSPRVTDTQYF. The CDR3 DNA reads as TGTGCCAGCAGTTATAGCCCCAGAGTGACAGATACGCAGTATTTT. The V call is TRBV6-2 or TRBV6-3, the J call TRBJ2-3; D unclear. The CDR3 loop spans 15 amino acids. From germline, CDR1 is MNHEY and CDR2 SVGEGT. The V end was cut by 3 bases, the J end by 3 bases, with 13 bases between.

The genes are TRBV7-9 and TRBJ1-3, with a tentative D call TRBD1 (5 bases). Germline CDR1 and CDR2: SEHNR and FQNEAQ (reference sequence). Trimming cost V 4 bases and J 3 bases, with 10 bases left between them. The CDR3 totals 14 residues. The CDR3 DNA is TGTGCCAGCAGCTCCCGGGACTATGGAAACACCATATATTTT. Its translation is CASSSRDYGNTIYF.

This clone has a handful of counts. Other DNA sequences in this specimen translate into the identical CDR3. V usage is TRBV29-1 and J usage is TRBJ1-1; 7 nucleotides match TRBD1. V shed 4 bases, J shed 0 bases, and the junction held 2 bases outside the gene matches. The CDR3 has 13 amino acids. Germline assignment: CDR1 SQVTM and CDR2 ANQGSEA. CDR3: CSVGQGLNTEAFF. CDR3 in DNA: TGCAGCGTTGGACAGGGCCTGAACACTGAAGCTTTCTTT.

The chain is built from TRBV11-2 and TRBJ1-2; a weak D match, TRBD1 (6 bases). The CDR3 covers 14 residues. Germline lookup yields CDR1 SGHAT and CDR2 FQNNGV. The V end was cut by 5 bases, the J end by 4 bases, with 14 bases between. The CDR3 protein is CASSLGRTAYGYTF. The CDR3 DNA is TGTGCCAGCAGCCTAGGCCGGACAGCCTATGGCTACACCTTC.

The gene calls are TRBV29-1 and TRBJ1-2; 9 nucleotides match TRBD1. The V gene end was trimmed by 7 bases and the J gene end by 0 bases; junction bases not matched to a gene: 3. The CDR3 has 13 amino acids. Germline lookup yields CDR1 SQVTM and CDR2 ANQGSEA. The CDR3 nucleotides are TGCAGCGCTGGGACAGGGACTAACTATGGCTACACCTTC. As protein: CSAGTGTNYGYTF.

As regards this clone: A read error may account for a junction end that differs from germline. The gene calls are TRBV4-2 and TRBJ1-1; possible D gene TRBD1, 6 bases. The V gene's germline CDR1 is LGHNA and CDR2 YNFKEQ. CDR3 size: 15 residues. The DNA for the CDR3 is TGTGCCAGCAGCCAAGAGCGGACAGTCCCGATAGTCCAGGTCTTT. It encodes CASSQERTVPIVQVF.

The V and J genes are TRBV19 and TRBJ2-1; perhaps TRBD2 as D (6 bases). Germline CDR1 LNHDA, CDR2 SQIVND (reference sequence). Trimming took 4 bases from V and 9 from J, leaving 19 bases between them. This CDR3 is 15 amino acids long. The CDR3 nucleotides are TGTGCCAGTAGTACCCCCGGGGGTAGCGGACTTGAGCAGTTCTTC. Translation: CASSTPGGSGLEQFF.

The chain combines TRBV5-1 with TRBJ2-1; the D is unclear. Germline V gene lookup returns CDR1 SGHRS and CDR2 YFSETQ. This CDR3 is built from 13 residues. Trimming removed 4 bases at V and 4 bases at J, with 9 bases between. The CDR3 DNA reads TGCGCCAGCAGCGTAGTGCCTTACAATGAGCAGTTCTTC. This sequence encodes CASSVVPYNEQFF.

The J gene is TRBJ1-4, the V gene TRBV20-1, with D unresolved. The V and J ends lost 3 bases and 0 bases respectively, with 5 bases between them. Germline V lookup: CDR1 DFQATT, CDR2 SNEGSKA (reference sequence). The CDR3 has 13 amino acids. CDR3 sequence reads: CSASFTTNEKLFF. In DNA form, the CDR3 reads TGCAGTGCTAGTTTCACAACTAATGAAAAACTGTTTTTT.

The chain links TRBV12-3 or TRBV12-4 to TRBJ2-7, with D perhaps TRBD1 (6 bases). This CDR3 region has 12 residues. The V gene lost 6 bases and the J gene lost 3 bases, with 9 bases spanning the gap. The CDR3 protein is CASRDSSYEQYF. The DNA of the CDR3 is TGTGCCAGCAGGGACAGCAGCTACGAGCAGTACTTC.